The 13 T cell receptor beta chains below were found in one sample sequenced in a study of cytomegalovirus exposure and HLA in healthy donors (dated by TCRdb to about 2017). Preparation of the library involved the immunoSEQ multiplex PCR assay. For the multiplex PCR, a mixture combining 60 forward primers for TCR Vbeta segments and 13 reverse primers for TCR Jbeta segments was used. Held by TCRdb, this immuneACCESS table contains in-frame sequences only and omits some clones. Under half of the omission traces to an unresolved V gene where checked; the cause of the rest is unknown. Recorded for this sample are 100,000 or so clones; about 60% of them occurred a single time. The biggest ten clones account for about 6.7% of the sample. Input material: PBMCs. The origin of the receptors is a woman aged 25-40 years in good health and CMV-seronegative.

The rearrangement links TRBV29-1 to TRBJ2-5, with D possibly matching TRBD2 (6 bases). The DNA matches TRBJ2-7 better at its end, which makes the J call doubtful. CDR1 SQVTM and CDR2 ANQGSEA come from the germline V gene. The CDR3 sequence is 14 residues long. This CDR3 reads CSVIMGTVAYEQYF. CDR3 nucleotide sequence: TGCAGCGTTATAATGGGGACTGTCGCCTACGAGCAGTACTTC.

The V call is TRBV6-4, the J call TRBJ2-2, with a tentative D call TRBD1 (6 bases). V dropped 11 bases and J dropped 5 bases, with 9 bases sitting between them. The CDR3 consists of 11 residues. Germline CDR1 MRHNA, CDR2 SNTAGT. CDR3 DNA sequence: TGTGCCGGCCAGGGGACCGGGGAGCTGTTTTTT. Its translation: CAGQGTGELFF.

V and J are TRBV10-2 and TRBJ2-3; the D gene is possibly TRBD2 (5 bases). Germline V gives CDR1 WSHSY, CDR2 SAAADI. The CDR3 length is 11 residues. The V gene lost 11 bases and the J gene lost 6 bases, with 12 bases spanning the gap. CDR3 DNA sequence: TGCGCCGGAGGAATTGGTGATACGCAGTATTTT. Its protein product is CAGGIGDTQYF.

A few counts support this clone. The V gene is TRBV6-1, the J gene TRBJ1-5; the D gene is possibly TRBD1 (5 bases). Trimming took 6 bases from V and 6 from J, leaving 12 bases between them. Per the germline V gene, CDR1 is MNHNS and CDR2 is SASEGT. The CDR3 loop spans 13 amino acids. The CDR3 DNA sequence: TGTGCCAGCAGCGACAGTTATGGTCAGCCCCAGCATTTT. Its translation: CASSDSYGQPQHF.

V is TRBV7-8 and J is TRBJ2-1, with D uncertain. The CDR3 loop spans 12 amino acids. The V gene lost 7 bases and the J gene lost 9 bases, with 13 bases spanning the gap. Germline V gives CDR1 SGHVS, CDR2 FQNEAQ. CDR3 in DNA: TGTGCCAGCACCCGAGGTCCGGGTGAGCAGTTCTTC. This codes for CASTRGPGEQFF.

CDR3 loop: CASSLTGGREETQYF. The CDR3 coding sequence is TGTGCCAGCAGCTTAACCGGGGGGCGTGAAGAGACCCAGTACTTC. The genes are TRBV7-3 and TRBJ2-5, with TRBD2 as a possible D gene (7 bases). CDR3 length equals 15 residues. V lost 0 bases and J 3 bases, leaving 11 bases between the germline ends. Germline CDR1 is SGHTA and CDR2 is FQGTGA. Complete variable domain (other parts from reference TRBV7-3 and TRBJ2-5): GAGVSQTPSNKVTEKGKYVELRCDPISGHTALYWYRQSLGQGPEFLIYFQGTGAADDSGLPNDRFFAVRPEGSVSTLKIQRTERGDSAVYLCASSLTGGREETQYFGPGTRLLVL.

A remark on this clone: One junction end disagrees with the germline gene, perhaps due to a read error. The rearrangement joins TRBV6-1 to TRBJ1-1; D not resolved. In germline, CDR1 is MNHNS, CDR2 SASEGT. This CDR3 region has 15 residues. CDR3: CASSAHTVRNAEAFF. The DNA of the CDR3 is TGTGCCAGCAGTGCCCACACGGTCAGGAACGCTGAAGCTTTCTTT.

The chain links TRBV15 to TRBJ1-1, with 9 bases identical to TRBD1. The CDR3 consists of 15 residues. The germline CDR1 and CDR2 sequences are LNHNV and YYDKDF (reference sequence). Trimming at V came to 3 bases and at J to 11 bases, leaving 13 bases not matched to a gene. The CDR3 sequence: CATSRRQGEGKVAFF. DNA of the CDR3: TGTGCCACCAGCAGGCGACAGGGGGAAGGTAAAGTGGCTTTCTTT.

The rearrangement uses TRBV6-5 and TRBJ2-5; 11 positions match TRBD2. This CDR3 comprises 14 residues. J was trimmed by 8 bases and V by 6 bases; bases with no gene match: 8. The germline V gene has CDR1 MNHEY and CDR2 SVGAGI. DNA for the CDR3: TGTGCCAGCAGAACTAGCGGGGGCCCAAATACCCAGTACTTC. Protein product: CASRTSGGPNTQYF.

The gene calls are TRBV30 and TRBJ2-7; 8 bases fit TRBD2. V was clipped by 0 bases and J by 4 bases; unmatched bases: 11. Germline values: CDR1 GTSNPN, CDR2 SVGIG (reference sequence). This CDR3 has 16 amino acids. CDR3 protein: CAWSVPRGTRSYEQYF. DNA for the CDR3: TGTGCCTGGAGTGTACCACGTGGGACTAGGTCGTACGAGCAGTACTTC.

The rearrangement joins TRBV5-1 to TRBJ2-1; TRBD2 matches 13 bases. V shed 2 bases and J 10 bases; nucleotides not matched to a gene: 6. Germline V CDR1 and CDR2: SGHRS, YFSETQ. The CDR3 contains 15 residues. The CDR3 sequence is CASSFGLAGVMEQFF. CDR3 in DNA: TGCGCCAGCAGCTTTGGACTAGCGGGAGTTATGGAGCAGTTCTTC.

As for this clone: At one of its ends the junction is not consistent with the germline gene, which may arise from a read error. This chain connects TRBV5-1 to TRBJ1-1; D uncertain. CDR1 SGHRS and CDR2 YFSETQ come from the germline V gene. The CDR3 extends over 13 amino acids. CDR3 DNA sequence: TGCGCCAACAGCACGGAACTGGGAGGAGGAGCTTTCTTT. It yields the protein CANSTELGGGAFF. The full variable domain, completed using reference TRBV5-1 and TRBJ1-1, is KAGVTQTPRYLIKTRGQQVTLSCSPISGHRSVSWYQQTPGQGLQFLFEYFSETQRNKGNFPGRFSGRQFSNSRSEMNVSTLELGDSALYLCANSTELGGGAFFGQGTRLTVV.

The chain couples TRBV18 to TRBJ1-6; D is possibly TRBD1 (6 bases). CDR1 is KGHSH, CDR2 LQKENI, per germline. The CDR3 spans 14 residues. With 1 base removed from V and 8 bases from J, the gap between germline ends came to 9 bases. In nucleotides, the CDR3 is TGTGCCAGCTCACCACAGGGGGAGTATTCACCCCTCCACTTT. Protein sequence: CASSPQGEYSPLHF.